This T cell receptor (beta chain) was captured in a study of blood T cell repertoires in COVID-19. Study-level information: PBMCs, B-cell-depleted T cells, or T cells were the source of the cDNA or gDNA that made up the material.

Germline V gene data show CDR1 as KGHSH and CDR2 as LQKENI. CDR3 length equals 16 residues. V was clipped by 3 bases and J by 6 bases, with 15 bases between them. Produced via immunoSEQ multiplex PCR; TCRdb's table is partial and in-frame only. The sample lists under 200,000 clones, around three quarters occurring once. The rearrangement uses TRBV18 and TRBJ1-6; possibly TRBD1 for D (6 bases). Sequenced sample: peripheral blood. The TCR originated in a man in his sixties or seventies with active or convalescent COVID-19. CDR3 in DNA: TGTGCCAGCTCACCCGCCGTTGGCAGGGGTAATTCACCCCTCCACTTT. This gives the protein CASSPAVGRGNSPLHF.